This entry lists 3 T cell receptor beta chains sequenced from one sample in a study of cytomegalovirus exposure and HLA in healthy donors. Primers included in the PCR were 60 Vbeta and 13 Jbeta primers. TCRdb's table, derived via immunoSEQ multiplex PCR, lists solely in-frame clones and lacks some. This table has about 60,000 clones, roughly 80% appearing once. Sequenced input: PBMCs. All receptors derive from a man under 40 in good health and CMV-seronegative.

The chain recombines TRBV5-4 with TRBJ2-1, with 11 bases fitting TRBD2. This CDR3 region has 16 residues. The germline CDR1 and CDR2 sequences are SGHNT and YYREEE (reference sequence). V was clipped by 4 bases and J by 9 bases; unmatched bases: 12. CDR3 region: CASSRSVAGGQVEQFF. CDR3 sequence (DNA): TGTGCCAGCAGCCGAAGCGTAGCGGGGGGGCAGGTTGAGCAGTTCTTC. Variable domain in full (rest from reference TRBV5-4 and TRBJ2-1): ETGVTQSPTHLIKTRGQQVTLRCSSQSGHNTVSWYQQALGQGPQFIFQYYREEENGRGNFPPRFSGLQFPNYSSELNVNALELDDSALYLCASSRSVAGGQVEQFFGPGTRLTVL.

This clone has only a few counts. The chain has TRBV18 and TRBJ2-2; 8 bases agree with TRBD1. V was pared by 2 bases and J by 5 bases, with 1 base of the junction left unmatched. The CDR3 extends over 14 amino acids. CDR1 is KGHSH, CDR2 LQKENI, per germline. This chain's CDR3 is CASSPRTGTGELFF. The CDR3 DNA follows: TGTGCCAGCTCACCAAGGACAGGGACCGGGGAGCTGTTTTTT.

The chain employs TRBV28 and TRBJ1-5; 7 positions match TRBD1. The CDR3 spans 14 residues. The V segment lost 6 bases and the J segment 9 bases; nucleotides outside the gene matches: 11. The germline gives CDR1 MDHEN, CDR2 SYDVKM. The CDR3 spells CASSKIGTDWPQHF. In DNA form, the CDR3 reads TGTGCCAGCAGCAAAATCGGGACAGACTGGCCCCAGCATTTT.